This is a list of T cell receptor beta chains from one sample in a study of blood T cell repertoires in COVID-19. Produced via immunoSEQ multiplex PCR; TCRdb's table is partial and in-frame only. The data show around 260,000 clones, 75% to 90% seen once. Sample: peripheral blood. These receptors were collected from a man aged 25-40 years with active or convalescent COVID-19. The CDR3 runs from the conserved cysteine through the conserved F or W. The D gene is left open where the match is weak. The size of a clone is reported for some rows only, either as once, few or many, or as a class for expanded clones.

d_call,j_call,clone_size,v_call,cdr3_aa,cdr3_nt
NA,TRBJ2-1,NA,TRBV11-2,CASSPTRVNEQFF,TGTGCCAGCAGTCCAACCCGGGTCAATGAGCAGTTCTTC
TRBD1,TRBJ2-7,NA,TRBV2,CASLRQGASEQYF,TGTGCCAGCCTTCGGCAGGGGGCTTCCGAGCAGTACTTC
NA,TRBJ1-6,NA,TRBV30,CAWSIRESRSPLHF,TGTGCCTGGAGTATCAGGGAAAGTCGTTCACCCCTCCACTTT
TRBD1,TRBJ1-3,NA,TRBV9,CASSGQGSRNTIYF,TGTGCCAGCAGCGGACAGGGATCTAGAAACACCATATATTTT
NA,TRBJ2-1,NA,TRBV24-1,CATSDVGGGYNEQFF,TGTGCCACCAGTGATGTCGGGGGTGGGTACAATGAGCAGTTCTTC
TRBD1,TRBJ1-1,NA,TRBV15,CATSRDLGTGRNTEAFF,TGTGCCACCAGCAGAGATCTCGGGACAGGGAGGAACACTGAAGCTTTCTTT
TRBD1,TRBJ1-2,NA,TRBV29-1,CSVDSTGGWPGYTF,TGCAGCGTTGACTCGACAGGGGGCTGGCCTGGCTACACCTTC
TRBD1,TRBJ1-1,NA,TRBV2,CASSRTGQNTEAFF,TGTGCCAGCAGTCGGACAGGCCAGAACACTGAAGCTTTCTTT
TRBD1,TRBJ1-2,NA,TRBV27,CASSVDRAYGYTF,TGTGCCAGCAGTGTCGACAGGGCCTATGGCTACACCTTC
NA,TRBJ1-2,NA,TRBV5-5,CASSLDALVLGGVNYGYTF,TGTGCCAGCAGCTTGGATGCGTTGGTGTTAGGGGGAGTTAACTATGGCTACACCTTC
NA,TRBJ2-7,NA,TRBV27,CASSEAGGIYEQYF,TGTGCCAGCAGTGAGGCCGGGGGTATCTACGAGCAGTACTTC
TRBD1,TRBJ2-2,NA,TRBV5-1,CASSPMWTGVNTGELFF,TGCGCCAGCAGCCCTATGTGGACAGGGGTGAACACCGGGGAGCTGTTTTTT
TRBD2,TRBJ2-5,NA,TRBV5-6,CASSSGGTSWQETQYF,TGTGCCAGCAGCTCCGGCGGGACTAGCTGGCAAGAGACCCAGTACTTC
NA,TRBJ2-5,few,TRBV10-3,CAISAGEFETQYF,TGTGCCATCAGCGCTGGGGAGTTCGAGACCCAGTACTTC
NA,TRBJ1-1,NA,TRBV11-2,CASSLDGMGAAFF,TGTGCCAGCAGCTTAGACGGCATGGGGGCGGCTTTCTTT
NA,TRBJ1-2,NA,TRBV13,CASSLTGSYGYTF,TGTGCCAGCAGCCTAACAGGCTCCTATGGCTACACCTTC
NA,TRBJ1-6,once,TRBV25-1,CASSEFGSSYNSPLHF,TGTGCCAGCAGTGAATTTGGGAGCTCCTATAATTCACCCCTCCACTTT
NA,TRBJ2-7,NA,TRBV11-2,CASSLGTGEQYF,TGTGCCAGCAGCTTGGGAACGGGGGAGCAGTACTTC
TRBD2,TRBJ2-5,once,TRBV30,CAWSVDGGAEGTQYF,TGTGCCTGGAGTGTAGACGGGGGGGCCGAGGGGACCCAGTACTTC
TRBD2,TRBJ2-1,NA,TRBV7-9,CASSPWTSGTSDEQFF,TGTGCCAGCAGCCCATGGACTAGCGGGACGTCCGATGAGCAGTTCTTC
NA,TRBJ1-2,NA,TRBV27,CASSTYYGSNYGYTF,TGTGCCAGCAGTACATACTACGGAAGTAACTATGGCTACACCTTC